The clone carrying this T cell receptor beta chain has only one observation. Its antigen is as yet unknown. The data belong to a study of OX40 agonist ivuxolimab in advanced cancers. As for the study in general: An agonistic anti-OX40 (CD134) antibody, ivuxolimab, was used to treat the patients. Study outcomes and limitations: Antigens targeted by the expanded peripheral T cells were not determined. Fewer expanded clones were found on average in CD4+ than in CD8+ T cells. Among the lowest levels of clonal expansion were found in partial responders at 0.1-3.0 mg/kg.

Looked up from germline, CDR1 is SQVTM and CDR2 is ANQGSEA. J was trimmed by 8 bases and V by 7 bases; bases with no gene match: 13. The length of the CDR3 is 16 residues. TCRdb keeps only in-frame clones here, not all; method: immunoSEQ multiplex PCR. The table includes 86,000 or so clones, around 91% detected once. The source was CD4+ or CD8+ T cells sorted from blood, collected in a trial of the OX40 agonist ivuxolimab. The V call is TRBV29-1, the J call TRBJ2-1; 14 nucleotides line up with TRBD2. This clonotype was sampled from an adult with an advanced solid tumor such as melanoma, head and neck, liver or kidney cancer. CDR3 protein: CSAEGTSGSAGYEQFF. CDR3 DNA: TGCAGCGCCGAAGGGACTAGCGGGAGCGCTGGATATGAGCAGTTCTTC.